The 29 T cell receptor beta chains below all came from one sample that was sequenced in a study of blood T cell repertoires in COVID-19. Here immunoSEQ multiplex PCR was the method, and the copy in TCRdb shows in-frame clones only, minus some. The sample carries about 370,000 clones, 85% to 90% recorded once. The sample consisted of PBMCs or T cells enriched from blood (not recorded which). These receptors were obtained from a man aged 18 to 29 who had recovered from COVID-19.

Here the CDR3 reads CASSSLAGVGTGELFF. As DNA, the CDR3 is TGTGCCAGCAGCTCCCTAGCGGGAGTGGGCACCGGGGAGCTGTTTTTT. V usage is TRBV9 and J usage is TRBJ2-2; 10 bases are shared with TRBD2. V was clipped by 4 bases and J by 4 bases; unmatched bases: 7. The CDR3 is 16 residues long. Germline assignment: CDR1 SGDLS and CDR2 YYNGEE. The full variable domain, completed using reference TRBV9 and TRBJ2-2, is DSGVTQTPKHLITATGQRVTLRCSPRSGDLSVYWYQQSLDQGLQFLIQYYNGEERAKGNILERFSAQQFPDLHSELNLSSLELGDSALYFCASSSLAGVGTGELFFGEGSRLTVL.

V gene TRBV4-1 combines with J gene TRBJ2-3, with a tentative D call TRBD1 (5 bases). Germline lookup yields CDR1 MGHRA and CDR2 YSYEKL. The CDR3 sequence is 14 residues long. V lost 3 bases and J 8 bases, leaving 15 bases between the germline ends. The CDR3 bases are TGCGCCAGCAGCCAGGCAGGGTCCCTTGGTACGCAGTATTTT. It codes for CASSQAGSLGTQYF.

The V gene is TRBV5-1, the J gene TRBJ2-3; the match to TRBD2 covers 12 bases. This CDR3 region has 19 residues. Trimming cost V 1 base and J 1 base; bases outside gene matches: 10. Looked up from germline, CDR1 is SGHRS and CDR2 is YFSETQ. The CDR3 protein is CASSLLAGGPMGGTDTQYF. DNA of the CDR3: TGCGCCAGCAGCTTGCTAGCGGGAGGGCCCATGGGCGGCACAGATACGCAGTATTTT. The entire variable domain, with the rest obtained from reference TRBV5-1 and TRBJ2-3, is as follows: KAGVTQTPRYLIKTRGQQVTLSCSPISGHRSVSWYQQTPGQGLQFLFEYFSETQRNKGNFPGRFSGRQFSNSRSEMNVSTLELGDSALYLCASSLLAGGPMGGTDTQYFGPGTRLTVL.

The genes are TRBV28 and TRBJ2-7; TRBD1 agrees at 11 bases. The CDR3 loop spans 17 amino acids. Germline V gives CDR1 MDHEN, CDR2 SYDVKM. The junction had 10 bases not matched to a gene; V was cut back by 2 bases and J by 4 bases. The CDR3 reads CASSLGFGGTGGYEQYF. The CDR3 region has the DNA TGTGCCAGCAGTTTAGGGTTTGGGGGGACAGGGGGTTACGAGCAGTACTTC.

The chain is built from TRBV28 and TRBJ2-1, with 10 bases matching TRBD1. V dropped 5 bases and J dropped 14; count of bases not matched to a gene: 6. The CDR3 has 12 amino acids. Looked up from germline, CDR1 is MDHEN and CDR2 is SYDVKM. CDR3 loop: CASSLSTGGKFF. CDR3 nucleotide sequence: TGTGCCAGCAGTCTATCGACAGGGGGCAAGTTCTTC.

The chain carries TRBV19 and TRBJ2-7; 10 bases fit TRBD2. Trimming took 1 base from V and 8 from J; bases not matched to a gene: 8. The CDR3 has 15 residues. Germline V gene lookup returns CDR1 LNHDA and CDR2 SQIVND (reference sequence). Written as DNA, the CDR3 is TGTGCCAGTAGTATAGGACTAGCGGGCAATGTGAAGCAGTACTTC. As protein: CASSIGLAGNVKQYF.

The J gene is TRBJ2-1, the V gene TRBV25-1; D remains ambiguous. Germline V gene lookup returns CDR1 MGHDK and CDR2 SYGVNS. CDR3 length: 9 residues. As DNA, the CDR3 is TGTGCAACCCGGGATGAGCAGTTCTTC. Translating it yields CATRDEQFF.

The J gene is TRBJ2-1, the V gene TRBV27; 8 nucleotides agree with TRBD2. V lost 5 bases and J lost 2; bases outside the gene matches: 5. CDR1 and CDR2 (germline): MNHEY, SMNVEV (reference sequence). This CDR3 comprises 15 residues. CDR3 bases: TGTGCCAGCAGTCGTCAACTAGCGGCCTACAATGAGCAGTTCTTC. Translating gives CASSRQLAAYNEQFF.

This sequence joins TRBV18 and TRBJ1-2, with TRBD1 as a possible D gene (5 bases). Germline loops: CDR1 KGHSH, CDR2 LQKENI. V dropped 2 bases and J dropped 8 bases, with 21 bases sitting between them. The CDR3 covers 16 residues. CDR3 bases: TGTGCCAGCTCACCAAGGGGAATATCCTCCTTCGGGGGCTACACCTTC. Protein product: CASSPRGISSFGGYTF.

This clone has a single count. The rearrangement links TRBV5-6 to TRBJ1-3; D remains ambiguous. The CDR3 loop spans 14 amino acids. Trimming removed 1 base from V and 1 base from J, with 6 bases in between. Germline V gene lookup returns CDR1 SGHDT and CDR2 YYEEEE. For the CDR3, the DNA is TGTGCCAGCAGCTTGCCGGTGTCTGGAAACACCATATATTTT. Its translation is CASSLPVSGNTIYF.

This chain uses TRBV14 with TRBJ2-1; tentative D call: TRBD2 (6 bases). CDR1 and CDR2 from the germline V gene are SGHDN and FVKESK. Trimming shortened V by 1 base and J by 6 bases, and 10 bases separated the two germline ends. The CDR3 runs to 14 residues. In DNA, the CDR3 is TGTGCCAGCAGCCAAGTTTTGGGAGGCAATGAGCAGTTCTTC. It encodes CASSQVLGGNEQFF. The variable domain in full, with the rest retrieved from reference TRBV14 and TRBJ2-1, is EAGVTQFPSHSVIEKGQTVTLRCDPISGHDNLYWYRRVMGKEIKFLLHFVKESKQDESGMPNNRFLAERTGGTYSTLKVQPAELEDSGVYFCASSQVLGGNEQFFGPGTRLTVL.

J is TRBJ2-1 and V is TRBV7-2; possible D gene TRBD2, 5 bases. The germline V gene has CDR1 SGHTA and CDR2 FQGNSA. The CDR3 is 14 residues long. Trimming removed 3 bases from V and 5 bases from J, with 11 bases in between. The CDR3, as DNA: TGTGCCAGCAGCTTCCGGGGAGTTCACAATGAGCAGTTCTTC. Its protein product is CASSFRGVHNEQFF.

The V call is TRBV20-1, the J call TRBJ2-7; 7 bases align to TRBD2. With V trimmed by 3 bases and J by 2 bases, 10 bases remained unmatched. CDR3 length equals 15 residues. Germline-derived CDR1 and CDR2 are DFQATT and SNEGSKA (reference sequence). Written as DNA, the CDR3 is TGCAGTGCTAGTAAGTCGGACGGGAGGCCCTACGAGCAGTACTTC. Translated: CSASKSDGRPYEQYF.

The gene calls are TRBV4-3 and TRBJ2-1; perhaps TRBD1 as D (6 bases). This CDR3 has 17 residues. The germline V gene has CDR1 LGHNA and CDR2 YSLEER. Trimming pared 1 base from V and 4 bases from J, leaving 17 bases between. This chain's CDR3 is CASSQGGRTGHYNEQFF. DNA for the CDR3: TGCGCCAGCAGCCAAGGGGGGCGAACAGGGCATTACAATGAGCAGTTCTTC.

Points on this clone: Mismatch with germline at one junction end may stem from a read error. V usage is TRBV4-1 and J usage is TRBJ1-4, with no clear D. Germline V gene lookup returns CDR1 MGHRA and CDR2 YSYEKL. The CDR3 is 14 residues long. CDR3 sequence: CASTQFTTNEKLFF. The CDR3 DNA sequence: TGCGCCAGCACCCAATTTACAACTAATGAAAAACTGTTTTTT.

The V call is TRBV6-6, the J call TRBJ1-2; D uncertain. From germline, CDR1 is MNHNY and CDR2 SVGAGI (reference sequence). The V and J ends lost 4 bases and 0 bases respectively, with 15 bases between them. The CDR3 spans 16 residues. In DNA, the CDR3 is TGTGCCAGCAGTTGGCAGTTTATTCAACCTAACTATGGCTACACCTTC. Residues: CASSWQFIQPNYGYTF.

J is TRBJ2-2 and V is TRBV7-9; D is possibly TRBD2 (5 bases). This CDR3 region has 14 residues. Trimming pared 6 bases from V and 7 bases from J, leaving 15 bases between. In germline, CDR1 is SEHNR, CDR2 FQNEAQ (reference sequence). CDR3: CASRRGSGDGELFF. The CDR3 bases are TGTGCCAGCAGGCGAGGGTCAGGCGACGGGGAGCTGTTTTTT.

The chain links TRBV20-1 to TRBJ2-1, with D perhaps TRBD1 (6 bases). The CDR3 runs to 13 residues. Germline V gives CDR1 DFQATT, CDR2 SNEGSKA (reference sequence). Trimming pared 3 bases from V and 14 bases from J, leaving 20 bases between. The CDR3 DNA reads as TGCAGTGCTAGTCGTCAGGACAGTGCGAAGAAGTTCTTC. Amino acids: CSASRQDSAKKFF.

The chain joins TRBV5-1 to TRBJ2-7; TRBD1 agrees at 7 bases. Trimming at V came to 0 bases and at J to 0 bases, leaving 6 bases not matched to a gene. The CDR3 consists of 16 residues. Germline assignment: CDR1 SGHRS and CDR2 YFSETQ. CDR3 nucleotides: TGCGCCAGCAGCTTGGAATCAGGGGGTATCTCCTACGAGCAGTACTTC. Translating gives CASSLESGGISYEQYF.

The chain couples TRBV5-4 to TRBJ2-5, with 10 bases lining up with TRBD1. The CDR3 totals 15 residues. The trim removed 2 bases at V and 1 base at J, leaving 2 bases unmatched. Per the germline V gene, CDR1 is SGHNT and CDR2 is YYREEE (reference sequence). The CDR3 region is CASSFGTGVQETQYF. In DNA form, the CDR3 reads TGTGCCAGCAGCTTTGGGACAGGGGTCCAAGAGACCCAGTACTTC.

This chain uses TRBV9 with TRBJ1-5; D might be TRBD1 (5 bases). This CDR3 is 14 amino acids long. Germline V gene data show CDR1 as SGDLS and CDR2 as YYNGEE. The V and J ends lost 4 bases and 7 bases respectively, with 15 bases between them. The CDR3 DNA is TGTGCCAGCAGCCAGGGTGCAGGATGGCAGCCCCAGCATTTT. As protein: CASSQGAGWQPQHF.

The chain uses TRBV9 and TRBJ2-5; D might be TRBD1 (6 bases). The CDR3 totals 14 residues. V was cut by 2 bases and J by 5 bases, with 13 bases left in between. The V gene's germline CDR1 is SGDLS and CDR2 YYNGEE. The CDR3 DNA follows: TGTGCCAGCAGCGTCGGACAGTTTCTGGAGACCCAGTACTTC. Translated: CASSVGQFLETQYF.

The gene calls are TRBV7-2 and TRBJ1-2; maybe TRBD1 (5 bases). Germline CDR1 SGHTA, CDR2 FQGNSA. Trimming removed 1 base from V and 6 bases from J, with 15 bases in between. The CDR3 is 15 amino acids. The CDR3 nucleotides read TGTGCCAGCAGCTTAGTTCAGGGCCGGTCGGATGGCTACACCTTC. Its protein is CASSLVQGRSDGYTF.

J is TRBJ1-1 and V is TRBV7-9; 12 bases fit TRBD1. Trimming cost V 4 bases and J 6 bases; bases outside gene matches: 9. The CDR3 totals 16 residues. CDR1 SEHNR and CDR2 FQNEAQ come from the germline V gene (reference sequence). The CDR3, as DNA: TGTGCCAGCAGCTCGCCAGGGACAGGGGGCCGAGCTGAAGCTTTCTTT. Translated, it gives CASSSPGTGGRAEAFF. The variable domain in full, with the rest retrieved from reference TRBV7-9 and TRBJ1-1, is DTGVSQNPRHKITKRGQNVTFRCDPISEHNRLYWYRQTLGQGPEFLTYFQNEAQLEKSRLLSDRFSAERPKGSFSTLEIQRTEQGDSAMYLCASSSPGTGGRAEAFFGQGTRLTVV.

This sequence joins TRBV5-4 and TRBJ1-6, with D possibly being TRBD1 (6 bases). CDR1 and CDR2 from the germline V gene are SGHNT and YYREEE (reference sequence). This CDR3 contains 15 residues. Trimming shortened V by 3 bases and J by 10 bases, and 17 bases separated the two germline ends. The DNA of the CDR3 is TGTGCCAGCAGCTGGGGGCCCCCGGGAGGATCACCCCTCCACTTT. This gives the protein CASSWGPPGGSPLHF.

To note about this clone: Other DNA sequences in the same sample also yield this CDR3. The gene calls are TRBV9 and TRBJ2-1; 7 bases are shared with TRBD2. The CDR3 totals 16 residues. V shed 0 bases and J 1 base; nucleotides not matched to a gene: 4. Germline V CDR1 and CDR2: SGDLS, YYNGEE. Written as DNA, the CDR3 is TGTGCCAGCAGCGTAGGAGGCGGGGGATCCTACAATGAGCAGTTCTTC. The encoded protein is CASSVGGGGSYNEQFF.

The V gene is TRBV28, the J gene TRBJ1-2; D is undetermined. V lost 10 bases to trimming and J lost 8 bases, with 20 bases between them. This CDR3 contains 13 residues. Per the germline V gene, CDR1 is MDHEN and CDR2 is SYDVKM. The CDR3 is CATYSPLRRGYTF. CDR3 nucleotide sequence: TGTGCCACATACTCCCCTTTGAGGAGGGGCTACACCTTC.

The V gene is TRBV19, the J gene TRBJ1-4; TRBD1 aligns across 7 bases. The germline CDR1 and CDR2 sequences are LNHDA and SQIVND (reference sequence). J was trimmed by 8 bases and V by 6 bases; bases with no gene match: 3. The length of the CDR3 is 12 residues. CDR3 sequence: CASRTGLEKLFF. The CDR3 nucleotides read TGTGCCAGTAGGACAGGGTTGGAAAAACTGTTTTTT.

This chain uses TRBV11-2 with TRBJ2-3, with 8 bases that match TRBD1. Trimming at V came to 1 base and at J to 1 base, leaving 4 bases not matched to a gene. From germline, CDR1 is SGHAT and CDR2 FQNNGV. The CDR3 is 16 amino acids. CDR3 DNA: TGTGCCAGCAGCTTAGGGAACAGGGGGGGCACAGATACGCAGTATTTT. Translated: CASSLGNRGGTDTQYF.